The clone carrying this T cell receptor (beta chain) was detected many times. The antigen remains undetermined. With 5 bases removed from V and 1 base from J, the gap between germline ends came to 10 bases. Germline-derived CDR1 and CDR2 are DFQATT and SNEGSKA (reference sequence). The CDR3 covers 13 residues. For the second PCR, which ran for about 6 to 11 cycles, a sample-barcoded 5' primer and a J-beta primer mix were used. Each cDNA molecule was tagged by a template-switch adaptor with 12 random nucleotides. One entry per CDR3 protein, called by TCRdb with MiXCR from the 5' RACE reads. The sample includes 850,000 to 950,000 distinct CDR3 sequences, 29% seen only once; the top ten take 17%. This sample is part of a study of blood T cells in healthy people across ages. Peripheral blood samples of roughly 9.8 milliliters were drawn from each donor. Regarding the study as a whole: Researchers said unsorted PBMCs prevented a conclusive naive versus antigen-experienced comparison. Underestimates were what the diversity estimates from one million T cells were considered to be.

This clonotype originated in a woman of 80 years or more in good health. The rearrangement links TRBV20-1 to TRBJ2-3, with a tentative D call TRBD2 (5 bases). The sample was blood. CDR3 DNA sequence: TGCAGTGCTTCGGACTTTCGCACAGATACGCAGTATTTT. It specifies CSASDFRTDTQYF.